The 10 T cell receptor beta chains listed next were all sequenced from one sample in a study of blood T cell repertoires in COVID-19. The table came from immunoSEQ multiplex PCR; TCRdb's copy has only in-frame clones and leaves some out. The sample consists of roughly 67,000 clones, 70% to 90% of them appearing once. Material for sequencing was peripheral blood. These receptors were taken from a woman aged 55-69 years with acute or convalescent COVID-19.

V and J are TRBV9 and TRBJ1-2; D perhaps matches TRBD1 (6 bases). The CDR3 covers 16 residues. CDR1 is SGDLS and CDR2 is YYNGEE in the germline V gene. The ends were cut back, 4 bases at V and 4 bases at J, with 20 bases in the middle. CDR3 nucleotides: TGTGCCAGCAGCTCACCACAGACAGGTTCGGGCTATGGCTACACCTTC. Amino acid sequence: CASSSPQTGSGYGYTF.

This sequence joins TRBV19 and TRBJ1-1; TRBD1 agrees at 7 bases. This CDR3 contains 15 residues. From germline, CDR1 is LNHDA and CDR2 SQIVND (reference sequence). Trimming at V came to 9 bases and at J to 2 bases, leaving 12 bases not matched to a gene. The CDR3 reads CASPPQGQPNTEAFF. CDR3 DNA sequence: TGTGCCAGCCCACCCCAGGGACAGCCAAACACTGAAGCTTTCTTT.

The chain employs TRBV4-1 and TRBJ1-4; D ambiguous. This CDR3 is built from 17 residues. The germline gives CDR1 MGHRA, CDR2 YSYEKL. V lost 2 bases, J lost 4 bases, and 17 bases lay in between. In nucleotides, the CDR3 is TGCGCCAGCAGCCAACCAACGGGAGGGAGGAATAATGAAAAACTGTTTTTT. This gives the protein CASSQPTGGRNNEKLFF.

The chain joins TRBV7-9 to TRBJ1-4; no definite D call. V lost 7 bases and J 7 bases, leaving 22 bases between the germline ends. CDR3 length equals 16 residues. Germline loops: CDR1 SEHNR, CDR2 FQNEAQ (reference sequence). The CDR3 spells CASTSASGEAFEKLFF. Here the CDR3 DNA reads TGTGCCAGCACCTCAGCGTCCGGGGAGGCTTTTGAAAAACTGTTTTTT.

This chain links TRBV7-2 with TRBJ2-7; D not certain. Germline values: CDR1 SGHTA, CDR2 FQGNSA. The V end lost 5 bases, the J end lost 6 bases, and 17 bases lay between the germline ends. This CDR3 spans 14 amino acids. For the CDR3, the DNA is TGTGCCAGCAGCCGTCAGGATAACATCGCCGAGCAGTACGTC. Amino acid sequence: CASSRQDNIAEQYV.

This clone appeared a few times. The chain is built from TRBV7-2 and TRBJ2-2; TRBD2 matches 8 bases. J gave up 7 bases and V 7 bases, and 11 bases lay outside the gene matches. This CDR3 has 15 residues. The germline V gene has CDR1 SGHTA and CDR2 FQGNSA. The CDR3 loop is CASTPRPGRDGELFF. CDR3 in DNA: TGTGCCAGCACCCCCCGTCCCGGGAGGGACGGGGAGCTGTTTTTT.

The CDR3 is CASSLTGGNTGELFF. CDR3 nucleotide sequence: TGTGCCAGCAGCTTAACAGGGGGCAACACCGGGGAGCTGTTTTTT. This chain uses TRBV6-2 or TRBV6-3 with TRBJ2-2, with 9 nucleotides matching TRBD1. V lost 6 bases, J lost 2 bases, and 4 bases stayed unmatched. The CDR3 has 15 residues. Germline V gene sequence: CDR1 MNHEY, CDR2 SVGEGT.

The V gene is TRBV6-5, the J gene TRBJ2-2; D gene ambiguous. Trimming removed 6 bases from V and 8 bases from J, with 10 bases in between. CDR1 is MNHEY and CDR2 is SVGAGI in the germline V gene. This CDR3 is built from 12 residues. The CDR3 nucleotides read TGTGCCAGCAGGGGTACTACAGGGGAGCTGTTTTTT. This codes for CASRGTTGELFF.

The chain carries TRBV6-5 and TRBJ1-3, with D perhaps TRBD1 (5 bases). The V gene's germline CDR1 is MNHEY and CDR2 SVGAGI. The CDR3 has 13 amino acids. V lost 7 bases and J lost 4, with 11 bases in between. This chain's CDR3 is CASNPSGGNTIYF. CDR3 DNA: TGTGCCAGCAATCCCTCAGGGGGAAACACCATATATTTT.

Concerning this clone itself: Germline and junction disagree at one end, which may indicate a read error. The CDR3 DNA is TGTGCCAGCGGCGTAGGGGGACAGGGGCGTGCTGGGGCCAACGTCCTGACTTTC. This translates into CASGVGGQGRAGANVLTF. The chain carries TRBV9 and TRBJ2-6; 10 bases are a match to TRBD1. Germline CDR1 reads SGDLS; CDR2 reads YYNGEE. This CDR3 spans 18 amino acids.